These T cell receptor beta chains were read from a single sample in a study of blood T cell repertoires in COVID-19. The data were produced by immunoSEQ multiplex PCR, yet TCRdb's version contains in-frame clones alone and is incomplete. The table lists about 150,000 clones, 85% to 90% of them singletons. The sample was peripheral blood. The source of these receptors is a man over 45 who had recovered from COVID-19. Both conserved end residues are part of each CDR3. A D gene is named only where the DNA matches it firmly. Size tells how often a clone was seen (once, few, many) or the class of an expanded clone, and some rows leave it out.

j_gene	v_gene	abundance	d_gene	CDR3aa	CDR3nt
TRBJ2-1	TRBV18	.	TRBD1	CASSQTEQTGGFYNEQFF	TGTGCCAGCTCACAAACTGAGCAGACAGGGGGTTTCTACAATGAGCAGTTCTTC
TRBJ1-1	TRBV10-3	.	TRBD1	CAISGQGGTEAFF	TGTGCCATCAGTGGACAGGGCGGCACTGAAGCTTTCTTT
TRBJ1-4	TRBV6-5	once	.	CACGYNNEKLFF	TGTGCCTGCGGATATAATAATGAAAAACTGTTTTTT
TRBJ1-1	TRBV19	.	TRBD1	CASSGGTGYTEAFF	TGTGCCAGTAGCGGGGGGACAGGGTACACTGAAGCTTTCTTT
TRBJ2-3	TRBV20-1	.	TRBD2	CSASAETSGAPDTQYF	TGCAGTGCTAGTGCCGAGACTAGCGGGGCCCCAGATACGCAGTATTTT
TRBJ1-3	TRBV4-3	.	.	CASSQEALSGNTIYF	TGCGCCAGCAGCCAAGAAGCCCTCTCTGGAAACACCATATATTTT
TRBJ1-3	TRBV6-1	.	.	CASSEGTEVGSGNTIYF	TGTGCCAGCAGTGAAGGTACGGAGGTTGGGTCTGGAAACACCATATATTTT
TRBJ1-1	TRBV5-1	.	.	CASKETQINTEAFF	TGCGCCAGCAAAGAGACACAGATAAACACTGAAGCTTTCTTT
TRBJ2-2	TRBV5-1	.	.	CASSLERRNLANTGELFF	TGCGCCAGCAGCTTGGAGCGGCGGAACCTCGCGAACACCGGGGAGCTGTTTTTT
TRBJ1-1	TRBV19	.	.	CASSRTGQKNTEAFF	TGTGCCAGTAGTCGTACCGGACAGAAGAACACTGAAGCTTTCTTT
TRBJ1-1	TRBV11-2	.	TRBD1	CASGLTGANTEAFF	TGTGCCAGCGGACTGACAGGGGCGAACACTGAAGCTTTCTTT
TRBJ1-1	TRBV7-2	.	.	CASSLIADTEAFF	TGTGCCAGCAGCTTAATTGCGGACACTGAAGCTTTCTTT
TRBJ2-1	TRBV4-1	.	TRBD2	CASSHSSGDYNEQFF	TGCGCCAGCAGCCATAGTAGCGGGGACTACAATGAGCAGTTCTTC
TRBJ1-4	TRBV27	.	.	CASSPRGHQTEKLFF	TGTGCCAGCAGCCCTAGGGGACACCAGACTGAAAAACTGTTTTTT
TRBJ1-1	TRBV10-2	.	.	CASSDAGRGTEAFF	TGCGCCAGCAGTGATGCAGGGAGGGGAACTGAAGCTTTCTTT
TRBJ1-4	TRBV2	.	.	CASSARVANEKLFF	TGTGCCAGCAGTGCCCGGGTTGCTAATGAAAAACTGTTTTTT
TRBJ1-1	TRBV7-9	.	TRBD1	CASSPRGGTVNTEAFF	TGTGCCAGCAGCCCCCGCGGGGGGACAGTGAACACTGAAGCTTTCTTT
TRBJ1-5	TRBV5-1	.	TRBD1	CASSTDGQGNQPQHF	TGCGCCAGCAGCACCGATGGACAGGGGAATCAGCCCCAGCATTTT
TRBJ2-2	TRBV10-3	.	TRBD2	CAIRDGGSGELFF	TGTGCCATCAGAGACGGGGGGTCCGGGGAGCTGTTTTTT
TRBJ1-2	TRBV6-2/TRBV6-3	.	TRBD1	CASSSLGDRQANYGYTF	TGTGCCAGCAGCTCTCTCGGGGACAGACAAGCTAACTATGGCTACACCTTC
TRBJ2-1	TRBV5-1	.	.	CASTLSPSGYNEQFF	TGCGCCAGCACCCTCTCCCCGAGCGGCTACAATGAGCAGTTCTTC
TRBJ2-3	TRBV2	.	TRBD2	CASSSTSGRDTQYF	TGTGCCAGCAGTTCGACTAGCGGGAGAGATACGCAGTATTTT
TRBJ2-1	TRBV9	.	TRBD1	CASSAQGANYNEQFF	TGTGCCAGCAGCGCGCAGGGGGCTAATTACAATGAGCAGTTCTTC
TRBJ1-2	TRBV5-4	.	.	CASVVAESSYGYTF	TGTGCCAGCGTGGTGGCTGAATCTAGCTATGGCTACACCTTC
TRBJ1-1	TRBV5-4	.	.	CASSLGVLNTEAFF	TGTGCCAGCAGCTTAGGAGTTTTGAACACTGAAGCTTTCTTT
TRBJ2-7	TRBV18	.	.	CASSPPGDSGEQYF	TGTGCCAGCTCACCACCAGGGGACTCCGGCGAGCAGTACTTC
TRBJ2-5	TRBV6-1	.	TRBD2	CASSEELAGVQETQYF	TGTGCCAGCAGTGAAGAACTAGCGGGGGTCCAAGAGACCCAGTACTTC